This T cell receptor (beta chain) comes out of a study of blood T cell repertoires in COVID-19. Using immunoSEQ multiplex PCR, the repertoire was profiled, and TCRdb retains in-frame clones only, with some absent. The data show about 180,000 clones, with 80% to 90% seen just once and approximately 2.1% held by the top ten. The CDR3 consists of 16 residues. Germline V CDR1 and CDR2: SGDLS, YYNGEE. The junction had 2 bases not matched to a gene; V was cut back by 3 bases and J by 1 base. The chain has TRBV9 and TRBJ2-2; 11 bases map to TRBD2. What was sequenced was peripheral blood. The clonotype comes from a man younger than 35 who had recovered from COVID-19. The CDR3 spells CASSGGTSGNTGELFF. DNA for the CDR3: TGTGCCAGCAGCGGAGGGACTAGCGGGAACACCGGGGAGCTGTTTTTT. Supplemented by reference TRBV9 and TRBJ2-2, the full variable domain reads DSGVTQTPKHLITATGQRVTLRCSPRSGDLSVYWYQQSLDQGLQFLIQYYNGEERAKGNILERFSAQQFPDLHSELNLSSLELGDSALYFCASSGGTSGNTGELFFGEGSRLTVL.